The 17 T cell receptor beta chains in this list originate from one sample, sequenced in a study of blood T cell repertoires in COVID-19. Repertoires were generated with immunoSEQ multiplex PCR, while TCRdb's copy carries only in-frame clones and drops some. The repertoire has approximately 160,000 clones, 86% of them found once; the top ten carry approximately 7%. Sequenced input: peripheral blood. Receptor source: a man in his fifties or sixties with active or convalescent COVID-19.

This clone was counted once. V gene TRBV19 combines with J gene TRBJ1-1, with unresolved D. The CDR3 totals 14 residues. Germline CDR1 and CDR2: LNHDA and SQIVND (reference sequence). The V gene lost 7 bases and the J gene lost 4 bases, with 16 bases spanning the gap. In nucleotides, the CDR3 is TGTGCCAGTATAAGGACGGGAAGGTTCACTGAAGCTTTCTTT. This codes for CASIRTGRFTEAFF.

DNA of the CDR3: TGTGCCAGCAGTGTTACAGGGGATAATTCACCCCTCCACTTT. It is translated as CASSVTGDNSPLHF. The chain links TRBV2 to TRBJ1-6; the match to TRBD1 covers 7 bases. The CDR3 is 14 residues long. Germline CDR1 is SNHLY and CDR2 is FYNNEI. After removal of 4 bases from V and 5 bases from J, the junction contained 2 bases not matched to a gene.

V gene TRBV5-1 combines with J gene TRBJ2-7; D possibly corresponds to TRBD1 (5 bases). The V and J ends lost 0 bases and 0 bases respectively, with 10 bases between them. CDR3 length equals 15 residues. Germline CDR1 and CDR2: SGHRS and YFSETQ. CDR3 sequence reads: CASSLAEDSSYEQYF. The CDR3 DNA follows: TGCGCCAGCAGCTTGGCCGAAGACAGCTCCTACGAGCAGTACTTC.

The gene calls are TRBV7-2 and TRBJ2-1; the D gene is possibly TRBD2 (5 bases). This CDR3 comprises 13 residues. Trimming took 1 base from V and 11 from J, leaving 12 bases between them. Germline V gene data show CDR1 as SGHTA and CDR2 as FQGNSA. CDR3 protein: CASSLVEGTKQFF. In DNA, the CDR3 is TGTGCCAGCAGCTTAGTCGAGGGAACCAAGCAGTTCTTC.

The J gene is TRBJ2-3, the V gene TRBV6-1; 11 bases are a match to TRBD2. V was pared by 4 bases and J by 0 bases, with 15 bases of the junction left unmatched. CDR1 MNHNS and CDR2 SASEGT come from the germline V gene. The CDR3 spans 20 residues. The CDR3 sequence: CASSGAPTSGGTPSTDTQYF. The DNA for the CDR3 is TGTGCCAGCAGTGGAGCACCCACTAGCGGGGGAACCCCTAGCACAGATACGCAGTATTTT.

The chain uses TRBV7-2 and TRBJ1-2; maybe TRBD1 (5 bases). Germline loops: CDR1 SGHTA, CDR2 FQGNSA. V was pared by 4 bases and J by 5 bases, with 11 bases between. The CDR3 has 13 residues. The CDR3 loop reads CASSSGRGYGYTF. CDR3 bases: TGTGCCAGCAGCTCGGGGCGGGGATATGGCTACACCTTC.

CDR3 DNA sequence: TGCGCCAGCAGGGCTGCTAGCGGGACGTTCACAGATACGCAGTATTTT. Translation gives CASRAASGTFTDTQYF. The V and J genes are TRBV5-1 and TRBJ2-3, with 9 nucleotides matching TRBD2. The CDR3 spans 16 residues. Germline V gives CDR1 SGHRS, CDR2 YFSETQ. After removal of 5 bases from V and 2 bases from J, the junction contained 9 bases not matched to a gene.

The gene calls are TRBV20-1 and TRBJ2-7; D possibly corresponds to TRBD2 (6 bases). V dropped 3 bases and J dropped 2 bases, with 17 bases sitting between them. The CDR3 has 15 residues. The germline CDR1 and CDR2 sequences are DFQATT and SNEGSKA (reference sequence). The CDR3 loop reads CSASIVSGFAYEQYF. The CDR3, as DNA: TGCAGTGCTAGTATCGTTAGCGGTTTTGCCTACGAGCAGTACTTC.

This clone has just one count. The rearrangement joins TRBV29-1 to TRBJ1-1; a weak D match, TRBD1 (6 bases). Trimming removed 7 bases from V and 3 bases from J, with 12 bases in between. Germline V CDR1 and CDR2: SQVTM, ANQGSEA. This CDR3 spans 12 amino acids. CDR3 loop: CSGGQTYTEAFF. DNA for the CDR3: TGCAGCGGAGGACAGACTTACACTGAAGCTTTCTTT.

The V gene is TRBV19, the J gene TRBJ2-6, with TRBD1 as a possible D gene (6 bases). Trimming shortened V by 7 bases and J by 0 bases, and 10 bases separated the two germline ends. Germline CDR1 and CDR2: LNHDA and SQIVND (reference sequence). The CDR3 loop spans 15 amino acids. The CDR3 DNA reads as TGTGCCAGTAAGGGGGATACCTCTGGGGCCAACGTCCTGACTTTC. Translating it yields CASKGDTSGANVLTF.

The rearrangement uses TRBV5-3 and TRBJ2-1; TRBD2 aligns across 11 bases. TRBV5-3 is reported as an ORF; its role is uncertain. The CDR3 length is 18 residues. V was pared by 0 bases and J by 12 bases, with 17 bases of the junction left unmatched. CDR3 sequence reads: CARSLESLAGGPSTGQFF. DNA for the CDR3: TGTGCCAGAAGCTTGGAGAGCCTAGCGGGAGGCCCTTCTACAGGGCAGTTCTTC.

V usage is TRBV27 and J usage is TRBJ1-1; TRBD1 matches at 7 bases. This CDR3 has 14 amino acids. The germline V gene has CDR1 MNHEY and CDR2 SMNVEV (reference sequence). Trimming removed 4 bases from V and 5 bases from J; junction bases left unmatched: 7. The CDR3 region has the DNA TGTGCCAGCAGTTACAGGGGTAGGAGGACTGAAGCTTTCTTT. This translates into CASSYRGRRTEAFF.

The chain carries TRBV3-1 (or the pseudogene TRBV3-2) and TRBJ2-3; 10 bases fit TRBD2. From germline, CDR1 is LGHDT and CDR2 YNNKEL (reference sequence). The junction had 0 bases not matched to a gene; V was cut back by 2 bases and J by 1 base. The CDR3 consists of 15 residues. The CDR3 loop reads CASSQLAGGTDTQYF. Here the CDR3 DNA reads TGTGCCAGCAGCCAACTAGCGGGAGGCACAGATACGCAGTATTTT.

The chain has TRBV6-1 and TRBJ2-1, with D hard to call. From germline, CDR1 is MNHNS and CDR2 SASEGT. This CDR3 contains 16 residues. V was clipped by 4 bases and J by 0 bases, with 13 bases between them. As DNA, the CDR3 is TGTGCCAGCAGTGCCCACCGGTCATCCTCCTACAATGAGCAGTTCTTC. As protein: CASSAHRSSSYNEQFF.

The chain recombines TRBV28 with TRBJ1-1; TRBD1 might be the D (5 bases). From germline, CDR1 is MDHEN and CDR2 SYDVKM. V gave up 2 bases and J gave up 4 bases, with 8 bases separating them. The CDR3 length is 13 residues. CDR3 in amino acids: CASSLPGGTEAFF. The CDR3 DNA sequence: TGTGCCAGCAGTTTACCCGGGGGCACTGAAGCTTTCTTT.

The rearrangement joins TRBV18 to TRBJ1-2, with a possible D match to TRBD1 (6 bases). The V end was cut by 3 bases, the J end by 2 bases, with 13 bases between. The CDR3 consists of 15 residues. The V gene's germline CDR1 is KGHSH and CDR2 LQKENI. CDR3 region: CASSPLQGANYGYTF. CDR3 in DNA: TGTGCCAGCTCACCGTTACAGGGAGCCAACTATGGCTACACCTTC.

For the CDR3, the DNA is TGTGCCACCAGTGATACCGGGACAGGGTTCTTTGCGCAGTATTTT. Protein sequence: CATSDTGTGFFAQYF. V usage is TRBV24-1 and J usage is TRBJ2-3; 9 nucleotides match TRBD1. V trimming: 3 bases; J trimming: 10 bases; junction bases outside the gene matches: 10. The CDR3 runs 15 residues. Germline V gene lookup returns CDR1 KGHDR and CDR2 SFDVKD.